Listed here are 2 T cell receptor beta chains from one sample, sequenced in a study of shared clonotypes between healthy human individuals. TCRdb's copy holds only in-frame clones and misses some; the assay was immunoSEQ multiplex PCR. The sample lists about 2 million clones, 85% to 95% occurring once. Naive CD8 isolation took CD45RO-negative cells positively selected for CCR7 and excluded terminally differentiated effector memory CD45RA+ cells. The specimen sequenced was naive CD8+ T cells sorted from blood. The receptors come from a man in his late teens or twenties in good health.

This chain connects TRBV29-1 to TRBJ2-1; no firm D call. Germline CDR1 and CDR2: SQVTM and ANQGSEA. Between the trimmed V and J ends, which lost 3 bases and 5 bases, there was a span of 14 bases. The CDR3 sequence is 14 residues long. CDR3 coding DNA: TGCAGCGTTGACGGCCTTCACATGGACAATGAGCAGTTCTTC. The encoded protein is CSVDGLHMDNEQFF.

The J gene is TRBJ2-7, the V gene TRBV6-5; D possibly matches TRBD1 or TRBD2 (6 bases each). Germline CDR1 and CDR2: MNHEY and SVGAGI. The CDR3 has 14 amino acids. The V gene lost 5 bases and the J gene lost 5 bases, with 16 bases spanning the gap. CDR3: CASSTRGGYDEQYF. For the CDR3, the DNA is TGTGCCAGCAGTACCCGAGGGGGGTACGACGAGCAGTACTTC.